The 17 T cell receptor beta chains reported below all come from one sample, sequenced in a study of blood T cell repertoires in COVID-19 (dated by TCRdb to about 2020). The library was generated by the immunoSEQ multiplex PCR assay. The immuneACCESS repertoire file appears here via TCRdb, limited to in-frame rearrangements. These files lack a portion of the clones; in checked studies, under half of the deficit traces to unresolved V genes, and the cause of the others is not known. This sample comprises under 300,000 clones, around nine tenths of them detected only once. The leading ten clones occupy more than 6.5% of the sample. Source material: peripheral blood. The receptors here all came from a woman in her 70s with active or convalescent COVID-19.

The table lists this clone with a count of one. The chain uses TRBV19 and TRBJ2-5; D is possibly TRBD1 (7 bases). Germline assignment: CDR1 LNHDA and CDR2 SQIVND (reference sequence). The CDR3 is 14 amino acids. Trimming took 4 bases from V and 2 from J, leaving 11 bases between them. CDR3 protein: CASSTSGGQETQYF. The CDR3 DNA follows: TGTGCCAGTAGTACTTCAGGGGGGCAAGAGACCCAGTACTTC.

The rearrangement joins TRBV19 to TRBJ1-5; D not certain. Germline CDR1 and CDR2: LNHDA and SQIVND (reference sequence). This CDR3 is 15 amino acids long. V shed 5 bases and J shed 2 bases, with 13 bases lying between them. The CDR3 here is CASSVTGRGNQPQHF. DNA for the CDR3: TGTGCCAGTAGTGTGACGGGGAGGGGCAATCAGCCCCAGCATTTT. The whole variable domain, remainder taken from reference TRBV19 and TRBJ1-5, is DGGITQSPKYLFRKEGQNVTLSCEQNLNHDAMYWYRQDPGQGLRLIYYSQIVNDFQKGDIAEGYSVSREKKESFPLTVTSAQKNPTAFYLCASSVTGRGNQPQHFGDGTRLSIL.

The V call is TRBV2, the J call TRBJ2-5; D is perhaps TRBD1 (5 bases). The germline CDR1 and CDR2 sequences are SNHLY and FYNNEI. This CDR3 has 18 amino acids. Trimming took off 0 bases at V and 2 bases at J, with 19 bases between the two ends. The CDR3 spells CASSEALSPSTVQETQYF. The CDR3, as DNA: TGTGCCAGCAGTGAAGCGCTTTCTCCTTCGACAGTTCAAGAGACCCAGTACTTC.

For this clone: Other DNA sequences in the sample encode the same CDR3. The J gene is TRBJ1-3, the V gene TRBV15; D remains ambiguous. V was pared by 3 bases and J by 0 bases, with 12 bases between. CDR1 and CDR2 (germline): LNHNV, YYDKDF (reference sequence). The CDR3 loop spans 16 amino acids. The CDR3 sequence is CATSSRRGSSGNTIYF. The CDR3, as DNA: TGTGCCACCAGCAGCCGAAGAGGGAGCTCTGGAAACACCATATATTTT.

The J gene is TRBJ2-1, the V gene TRBV9; D call uncertain. Germline assignment: CDR1 SGDLS and CDR2 YYNGEE. Trimming pared 0 bases from V and 7 bases from J, leaving 17 bases between. CDR3 length: 16 amino acids. Here the CDR3 DNA reads TGTGCCAGCAGCGTAGGGAGCAGCCCCCCTTCTAATGAGCAGTTCTTC. Amino acid sequence: CASSVGSSPPSNEQFF. The entire variable domain, with the rest obtained from reference TRBV9 and TRBJ2-1, is as follows: DSGVTQTPKHLITATGQRVTLRCSPRSGDLSVYWYQQSLDQGLQFLIQYYNGEERAKGNILERFSAQQFPDLHSELNLSSLELGDSALYFCASSVGSSPPSNEQFFGPGTRLTVL.

The rearrangement links TRBV6-5 to TRBJ1-2; TRBD1 matches 8 bases. Losses at the gene ends were 5 bases for V and 4 bases for J; bases not matched to a gene: 3. This CDR3 spans 13 amino acids. Germline values: CDR1 MNHEY, CDR2 SVGAGI. The CDR3 nucleotides are TGTGCCAGCAGTAGGACAGGGAGCTATGGCTACACCTTC. Translating it yields CASSRTGSYGYTF.

The CDR3 here is CAISESTDYGYTF. CDR3 in DNA: TGTGCCATCAGTGAGTCGACAGACTATGGCTACACCTTC. The chain links TRBV10-3 to TRBJ1-2; TRBD1 might be the D (5 bases). Germline V CDR1 and CDR2: ENHRY, SYGVKD. V was trimmed by 0 bases and J by 3 bases, leaving 5 bases between them. This CDR3 is built from 13 residues.

DNA of the CDR3: TGTGCCAGTAGTATGTCCCAGGGGGAGAGCACTGAAGCTTTCTTT. This codes for CASSMSQGESTEAFF. The chain joins TRBV19 to TRBJ1-1, with 7 bases lining up with TRBD1. The CDR3 runs 15 residues. Trimming cost V 3 bases and J 4 bases; bases outside gene matches: 8. Germline loops: CDR1 LNHDA, CDR2 SQIVND (reference sequence).

This chain joins TRBV12-3 or TRBV12-4 and TRBJ1-1, with D unclear. V was shortened by 6 bases and J by 4 bases, with 9 bases between the two germline ends. The CDR3 consists of 12 residues. The CDR3 region has the DNA TGTGCCAGCAGCTCCTACCGCACTGAAGCTTTCTTT. Residues: CASSSYRTEAFF.

This clone was picked up one time. The rearrangement joins TRBV7-8 to TRBJ1-1; tentatively, D is TRBD1 (6 bases). CDR1 and CDR2 from the germline V gene are SGHVS and FQNEAQ. The CDR3 length is 14 residues. V lost 2 bases to trimming and J lost 4 bases, with 11 bases between them. This CDR3 reads CASSLIQGATEAFF. In DNA form, the CDR3 reads TGTGCCAGCAGCTTAATACAGGGCGCCACTGAAGCTTTCTTT. Full variable domain (missing parts from reference TRBV7-8 and TRBJ1-1): GAGVSQSPRYKVAKRGQDVALRCDPISGHVSLFWYQQALGQGPEFLTYFQNEAQLDKSGLPSDRFFAERPEGSVSTLKIQRTQQEDSAVYLCASSLIQGATEAFFGQGTRLTVV.

Turning to this clone: Other DNA variants within this sample encode the same CDR3. The V call is TRBV19, the J call TRBJ2-1; 7 bases line up with TRBD1. CDR3 length: 13 residues. Germline CDR1 reads LNHDA; CDR2 reads SQIVND (reference sequence). V was pared by 9 bases and J by 0 bases, with 2 bases of the junction left unmatched. The CDR3 protein is CASRGSSYNEQFF. The CDR3 DNA sequence: TGTGCCAGCAGGGGGAGCTCCTACAATGAGCAGTTCTTC.

The table lists this clone with a few counts. The V gene is TRBV11-3, the J gene TRBJ1-3, with D tentatively TRBD1 (5 bases). Germline V gene sequence: CDR1 SGHNT, CDR2 YENEEA. The CDR3 spans 15 residues. Trimming removed 6 bases at V and 0 bases at J, with 12 bases between. The CDR3 DNA reads as TGTGCCAGCAGTTCAACAGGAATCTCTGGAAACACCATATATTTT. It yields the protein CASSSTGISGNTIYF.

This clone showed up just a few times. Mismatch with germline at one junction end may stem from a read error. The chain recombines TRBV4-2 with TRBJ1-4, with TRBD1 as a possible D gene (6 bases). The CDR3 consists of 13 residues. Germline CDR1 and CDR2: LGHNA and YNFKEQ. CDR3: CASSQNPTGPLRF. The CDR3, as DNA: TGTGCCAGCAGCCAAAATCCCACAGGGCCTTTACGTTTT.

This clone was seen once. This chain joins TRBV27 and TRBJ1-1, with a possible D match to TRBD1 (5 bases). The V gene's germline CDR1 is MNHEY and CDR2 SMNVEV (reference sequence). The CDR3 totals 16 residues. V dropped 5 bases and J dropped 1 base, with 17 bases sitting between them. CDR3 DNA sequence: TGTGCCAGCAGTGGCCGGCAGGGTTTTAAGAACACTGAAGCTTTCTTT. Its translation: CASSGRQGFKNTEAFF.

This clone has only one observation. The chain is built from TRBV25-1 and TRBJ2-7, with D possibly TRBD1 on 6 matching bases. Germline CDR1 and CDR2: MGHDK and SYGVNS. V was clipped by 2 bases and J by 4 bases, with 12 bases between them. The CDR3 runs to 14 residues. The chain's CDR3 is CASSEPGQLYEQYF. CDR3 DNA: TGTGCCAGCAGTGAACCGGGACAACTGTACGAGCAGTACTTC.

The V call is TRBV9, the J call TRBJ2-4, with 7 bases lining up with TRBD2. The CDR3 has 16 residues. Germline CDR1 and CDR2: SGDLS and YYNGEE. Trimming cost V 0 bases and J 1 base; bases outside gene matches: 4. As DNA, the CDR3 is TGTGCCAGCAGCGTAGATGCGGGGGTGGCCAAAAACATTCAGTACTTC. Translated: CASSVDAGVAKNIQYF.

This clone was seen once. This chain uses TRBV6-6 with TRBJ1-5; D remains ambiguous. The CDR3 has 12 amino acids. V lost 4 bases and J lost 4, with 5 bases in between. Germline V gene data show CDR1 as MNHNY and CDR2 as SVGAGI (reference sequence). The CDR3: CASSFLNQPQHF. CDR3 nucleotide sequence: TGTGCCAGCAGTTTCCTAAATCAGCCCCAGCATTTT.